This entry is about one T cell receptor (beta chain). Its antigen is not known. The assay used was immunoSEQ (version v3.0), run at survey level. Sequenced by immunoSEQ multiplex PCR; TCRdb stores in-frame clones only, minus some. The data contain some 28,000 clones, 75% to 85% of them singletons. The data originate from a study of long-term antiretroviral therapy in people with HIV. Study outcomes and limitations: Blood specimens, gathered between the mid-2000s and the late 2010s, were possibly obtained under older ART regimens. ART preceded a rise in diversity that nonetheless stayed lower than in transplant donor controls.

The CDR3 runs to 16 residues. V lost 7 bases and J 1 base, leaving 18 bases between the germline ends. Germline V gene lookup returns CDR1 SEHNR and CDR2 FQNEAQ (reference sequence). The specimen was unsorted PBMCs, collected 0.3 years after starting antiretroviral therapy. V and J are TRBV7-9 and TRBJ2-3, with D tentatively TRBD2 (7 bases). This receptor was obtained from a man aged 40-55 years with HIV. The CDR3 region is CASTLWGGSRTDTQYF. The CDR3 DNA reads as TGTGCCAGCACCCTATGGGGGGGCTCGCGCACAGATACGCAGTATTTT.